Listed below are T cell receptor beta chains from one sample, sequenced in a study of monozygotic twins with inflammatory bowel disease. TCRdb re-called the 5' RACE reads, yielding one record per CDR3 amino acid sequence without DNA. Its table lists 300,000 to 350,000 distinct CDR3 sequences. Sequencing was performed on blood. These receptors came from a human donor with ulcerative colitis or Crohn's disease, or a healthy co-twin of an affected twin (not recorded which). The CDR3 runs from the conserved cysteine through the conserved F or W.

V gene	J gene	CDR3 protein
TRBV2	TRBJ1-5	CASSEGRAHQPQHF
TRBV6-1	TRBJ1-1	CASSLPPQNTEAFF
TRBV5-1	TRBJ2-5	CASTRQGPISGETQYF
TRBV11-2	TRBJ1-6	CASSFGDSAKTPLHF
TRBV30	TRBJ1-1	CAWGTVNTEAFF
TRBV7-2	TRBJ2-1	CASSLTNYNEQFF
TRBV5-1	TRBJ2-5	CASSFHGEETQYF
TRBV6-2/TRBV6-3	TRBJ1-1	CASTGGGAEAFF
TRBV15	TRBJ2-1	CATSATSGGQGEQFF
TRBV7-7	TRBJ2-3	CASSISGFTDMQYF
TRBV30	TRBJ1-6	CAWSRLGRGDSPLHF
TRBV12-3/TRBV12-4	TRBJ2-3	CASSLDYGQSTDTQYF
TRBV7-6	TRBJ2-5	CASSLDGQGGTQYF
TRBV20-1	TRBJ2-3	CSARATSPYTDTQYF
TRBV11-2	TRBJ2-1	CASSFTGAYNEQFF
TRBV5-1	TRBJ1-2	CASSLEGGVRFGYTF
TRBV4-3	TRBJ1-5	CASSQDSPGGTGLYQPQHF
TRBV3-1	TRBJ1-5	CASSQDWTGGFNQPQHF
TRBV20-1	TRBJ2-7	CSATRDRGFFEQYF
TRBV20-1	TRBJ2-5	CSRGQIQETQYF
TRBV7-9	TRBJ1-1	CASSLSRQGVAEAFF
TRBV20-1	TRBJ2-7	CSASPSGPYEQYF
TRBV28	TRBJ2-2	CNSSLSNTGELFF
TRBV27	TRBJ2-7	CASSRQAGTYEQYF
TRBV11-2	TRBJ1-4	CASSLGRGNLNEKLFF
TRBV5-1	TRBJ2-1	CASSLEGQGSYNEQFF